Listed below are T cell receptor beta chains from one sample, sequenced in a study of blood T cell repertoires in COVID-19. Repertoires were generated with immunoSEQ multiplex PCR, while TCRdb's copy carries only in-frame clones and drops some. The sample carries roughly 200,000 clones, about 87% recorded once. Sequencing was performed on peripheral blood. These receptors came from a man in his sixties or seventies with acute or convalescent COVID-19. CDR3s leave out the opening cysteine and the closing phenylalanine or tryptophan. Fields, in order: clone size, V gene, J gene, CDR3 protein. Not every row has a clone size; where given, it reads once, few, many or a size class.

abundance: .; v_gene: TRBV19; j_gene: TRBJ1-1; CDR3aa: ASSMGGKNTEAF
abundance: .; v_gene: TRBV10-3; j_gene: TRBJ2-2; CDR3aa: AISDRTENTGELF
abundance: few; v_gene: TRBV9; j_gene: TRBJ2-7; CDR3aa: ASSPMGGPHEQY
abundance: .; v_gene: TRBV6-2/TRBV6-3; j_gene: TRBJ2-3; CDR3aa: ASSYSKGVTDTQY
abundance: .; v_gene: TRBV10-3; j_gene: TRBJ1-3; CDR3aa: AIREAGGAGNTIY
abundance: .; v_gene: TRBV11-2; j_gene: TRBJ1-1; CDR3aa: ASSSMAGRRVTEAF
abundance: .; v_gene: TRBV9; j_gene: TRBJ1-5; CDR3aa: ASSALGGPQH
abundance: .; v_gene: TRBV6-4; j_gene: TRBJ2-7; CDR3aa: ASSERDYSYEQY
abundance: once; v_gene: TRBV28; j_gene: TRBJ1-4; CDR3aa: ASSPNTGTGEKLF
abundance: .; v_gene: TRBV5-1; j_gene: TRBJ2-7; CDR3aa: ASSLAITGTGSYEQY
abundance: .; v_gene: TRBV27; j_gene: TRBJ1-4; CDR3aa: ASSFSTNEKLF
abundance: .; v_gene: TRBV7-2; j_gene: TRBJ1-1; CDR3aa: ASSFGTESTEAF
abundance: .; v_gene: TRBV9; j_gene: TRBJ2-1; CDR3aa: ASSVTSGRGIEQF
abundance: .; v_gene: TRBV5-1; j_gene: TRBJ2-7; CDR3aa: ASSIAGGMSYEQY
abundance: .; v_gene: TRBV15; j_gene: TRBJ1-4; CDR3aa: ATSRDSISGATNEKLF
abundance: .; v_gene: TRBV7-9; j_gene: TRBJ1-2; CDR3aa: ASSTGANYGYT
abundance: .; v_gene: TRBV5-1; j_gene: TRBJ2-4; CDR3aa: ASSLAGAGKNIQY
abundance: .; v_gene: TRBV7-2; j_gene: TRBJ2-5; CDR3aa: ASSLLRETQY
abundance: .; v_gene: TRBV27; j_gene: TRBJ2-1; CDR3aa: ASRPRQGSHEQF
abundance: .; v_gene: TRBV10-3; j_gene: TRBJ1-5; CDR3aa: AIRDGGASNQPQH
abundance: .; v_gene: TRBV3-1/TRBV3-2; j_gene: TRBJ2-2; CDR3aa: ASRQGQGGTGELF
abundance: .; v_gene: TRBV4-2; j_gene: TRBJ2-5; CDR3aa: ASSQDRQVQETQY
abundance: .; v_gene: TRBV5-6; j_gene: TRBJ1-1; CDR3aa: ASRSAGTYEAF
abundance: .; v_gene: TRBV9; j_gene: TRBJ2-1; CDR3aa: ASSRRTSETYNEQF
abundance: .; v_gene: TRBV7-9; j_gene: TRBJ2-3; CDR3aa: ASSPTGVGADTQY
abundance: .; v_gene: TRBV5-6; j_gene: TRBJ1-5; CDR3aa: ASSLAGTGGYQPQH
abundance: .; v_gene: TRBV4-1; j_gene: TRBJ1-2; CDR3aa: ASSRQGAGYGYT
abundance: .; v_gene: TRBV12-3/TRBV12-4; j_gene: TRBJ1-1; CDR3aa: ASSLDRGLEAF
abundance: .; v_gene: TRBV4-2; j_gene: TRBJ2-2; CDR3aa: ASSPRTVDTGELF
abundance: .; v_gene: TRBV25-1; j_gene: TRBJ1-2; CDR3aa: ASSEGGDYGYT
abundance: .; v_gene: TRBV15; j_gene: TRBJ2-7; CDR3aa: ATSREGGSYEQY
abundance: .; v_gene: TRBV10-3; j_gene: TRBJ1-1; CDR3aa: AISPDRGNTEAF
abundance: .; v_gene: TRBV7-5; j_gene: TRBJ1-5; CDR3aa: VRSLLFGFSGQGYWKPQH
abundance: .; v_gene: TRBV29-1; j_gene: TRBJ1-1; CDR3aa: SVEGQLMNTEAF
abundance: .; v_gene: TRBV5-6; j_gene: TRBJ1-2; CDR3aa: ASSLGGDRVIYGYT
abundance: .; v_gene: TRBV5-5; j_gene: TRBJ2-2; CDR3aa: ASSRTGGITGELF
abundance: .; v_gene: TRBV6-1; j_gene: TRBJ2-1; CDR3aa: ASSEIDRRMTSGRGEQF
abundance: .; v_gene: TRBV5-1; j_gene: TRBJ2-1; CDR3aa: ASSPGNFYNEQF
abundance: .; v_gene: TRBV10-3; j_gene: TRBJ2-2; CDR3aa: AINPDPGTGANTGELF
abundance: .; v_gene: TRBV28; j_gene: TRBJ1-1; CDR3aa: ASSFTAGKNTEAF
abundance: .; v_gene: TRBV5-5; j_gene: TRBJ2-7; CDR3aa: ASSLTAYEQY
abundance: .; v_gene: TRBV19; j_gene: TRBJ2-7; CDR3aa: ASGPQGFAYEQY
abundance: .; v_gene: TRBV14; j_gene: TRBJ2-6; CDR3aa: ASSPTGVGANVLT
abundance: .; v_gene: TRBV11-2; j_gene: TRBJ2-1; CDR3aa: ASSSITSGRRGEQF
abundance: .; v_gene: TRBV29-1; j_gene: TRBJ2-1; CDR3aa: SVGSDRISYNEQF
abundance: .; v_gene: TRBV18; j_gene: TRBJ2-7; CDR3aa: ASSPPGRASPHEQY
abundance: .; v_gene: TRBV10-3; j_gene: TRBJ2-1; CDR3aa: AIPPSASGSYNEQF
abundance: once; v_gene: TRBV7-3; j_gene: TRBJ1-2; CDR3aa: ASSLSGQGHYGYT
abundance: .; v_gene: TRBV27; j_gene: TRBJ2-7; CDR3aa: ASSFGASGGEQY
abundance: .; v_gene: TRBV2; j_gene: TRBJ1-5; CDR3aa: ASGPRGADGNQPQH
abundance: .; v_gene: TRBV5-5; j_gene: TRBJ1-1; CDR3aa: ASSLIQGYTEAF
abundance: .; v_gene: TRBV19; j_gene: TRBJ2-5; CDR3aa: ASSSQGKETQY
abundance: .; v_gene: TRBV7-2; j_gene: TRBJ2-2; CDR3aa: ASSLSGYDTGELF
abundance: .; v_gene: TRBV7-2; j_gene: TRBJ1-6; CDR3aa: ASSPGGGANSPLH